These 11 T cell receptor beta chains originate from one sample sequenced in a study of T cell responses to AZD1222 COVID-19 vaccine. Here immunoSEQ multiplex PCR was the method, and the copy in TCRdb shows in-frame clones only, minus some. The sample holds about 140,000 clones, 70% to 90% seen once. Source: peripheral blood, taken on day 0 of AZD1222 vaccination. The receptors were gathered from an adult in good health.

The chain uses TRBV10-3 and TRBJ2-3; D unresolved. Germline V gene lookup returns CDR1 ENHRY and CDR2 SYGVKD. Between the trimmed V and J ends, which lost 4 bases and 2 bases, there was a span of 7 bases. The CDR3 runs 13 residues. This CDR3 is CAISAYITDTQYF. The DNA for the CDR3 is TGTGCCATCAGTGCCTATATCACAGATACGCAGTATTTT.

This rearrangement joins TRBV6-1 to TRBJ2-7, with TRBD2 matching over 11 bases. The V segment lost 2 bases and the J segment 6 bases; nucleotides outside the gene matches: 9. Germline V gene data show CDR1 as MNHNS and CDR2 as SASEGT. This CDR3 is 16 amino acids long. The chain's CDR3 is CASSETRVAGGTEQYF. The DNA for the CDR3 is TGTGCCAGCAGTGAAACCAGAGTAGCGGGAGGGACCGAGCAGTACTTC.

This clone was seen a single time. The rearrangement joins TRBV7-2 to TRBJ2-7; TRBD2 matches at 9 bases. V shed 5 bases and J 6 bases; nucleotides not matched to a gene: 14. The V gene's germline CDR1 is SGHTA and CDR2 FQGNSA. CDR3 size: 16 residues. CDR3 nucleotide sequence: TGTGCCAGCAGCCCCTGGGCTAGCGGGACGGGGGGCGAGCAGTACTTC. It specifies CASSPWASGTGGEQYF.

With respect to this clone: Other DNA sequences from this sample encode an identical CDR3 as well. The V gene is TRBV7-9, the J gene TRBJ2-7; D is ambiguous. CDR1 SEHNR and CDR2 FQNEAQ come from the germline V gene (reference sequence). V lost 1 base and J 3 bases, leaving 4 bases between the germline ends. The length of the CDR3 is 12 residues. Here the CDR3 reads CASSLDHYEQYF. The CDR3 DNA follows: TGTGCCAGCAGCTTAGATCACTACGAGCAGTACTTC.

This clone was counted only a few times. The CDR3 nucleotides are TGTGCCAGCTCACCCCAGATGGGCGGGACACTCAACTATGGCTACACCTTC. Residues: CASSPQMGGTLNYGYTF. The chain is built from TRBV18 and TRBJ1-2; D may be TRBD1 (6 bases). The CDR3 is 17 residues long. Germline V gene lookup returns CDR1 KGHSH and CDR2 LQKENI. Trimming cost V 3 bases and J 2 bases, with 19 bases left between them.

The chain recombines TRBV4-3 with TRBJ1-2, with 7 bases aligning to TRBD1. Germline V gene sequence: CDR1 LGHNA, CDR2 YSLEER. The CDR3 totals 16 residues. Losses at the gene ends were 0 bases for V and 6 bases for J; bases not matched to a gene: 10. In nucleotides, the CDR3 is TGCGCCAGCAGCCAAGATCAGGGGGTTCGGGGGCATGGCTACACCTTC. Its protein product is CASSQDQGVRGHGYTF.

This CDR3 is CASSVGGRRGYNEQFF. In DNA form, the CDR3 reads TGTGCCAGCAGCGTAGGTGGGAGAAGGGGATACAATGAGCAGTTCTTC. The gene calls are TRBV9 and TRBJ2-1, with D perhaps TRBD1 or TRBD2 (5 bases each). CDR1 SGDLS and CDR2 YYNGEE come from the germline V gene. This CDR3 is 16 amino acids long. Trimming shortened V by 0 bases and J by 4 bases, and 14 bases separated the two germline ends.

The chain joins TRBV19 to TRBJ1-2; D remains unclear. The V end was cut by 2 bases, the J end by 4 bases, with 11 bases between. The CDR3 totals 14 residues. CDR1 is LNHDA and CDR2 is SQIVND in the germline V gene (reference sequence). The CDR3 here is CASSINKGAYGYTF. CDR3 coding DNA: TGTGCCAGTAGTATAAATAAGGGTGCCTATGGCTACACCTTC.

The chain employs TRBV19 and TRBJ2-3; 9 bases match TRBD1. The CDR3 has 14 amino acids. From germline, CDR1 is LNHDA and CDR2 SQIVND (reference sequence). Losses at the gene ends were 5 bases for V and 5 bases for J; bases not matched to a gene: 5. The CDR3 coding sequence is TGTGCCAGTAGTCATGACAGGGGGGGAGATACGCAGTATTTT. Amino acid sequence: CASSHDRGGDTQYF.

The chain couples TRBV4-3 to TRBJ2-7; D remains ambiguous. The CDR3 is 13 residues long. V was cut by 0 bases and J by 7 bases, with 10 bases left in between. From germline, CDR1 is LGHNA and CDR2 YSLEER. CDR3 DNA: TGCGCCAGCAGCCAAGATTACGGCCGGGAGCAGTACTTC. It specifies CASSQDYGREQYF.

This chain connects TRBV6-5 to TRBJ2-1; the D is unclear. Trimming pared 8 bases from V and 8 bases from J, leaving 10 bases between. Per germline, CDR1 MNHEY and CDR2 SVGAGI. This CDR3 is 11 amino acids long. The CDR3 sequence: CASPTGDEQFF. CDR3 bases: TGTGCCAGCCCAACGGGCGATGAGCAGTTCTTC.